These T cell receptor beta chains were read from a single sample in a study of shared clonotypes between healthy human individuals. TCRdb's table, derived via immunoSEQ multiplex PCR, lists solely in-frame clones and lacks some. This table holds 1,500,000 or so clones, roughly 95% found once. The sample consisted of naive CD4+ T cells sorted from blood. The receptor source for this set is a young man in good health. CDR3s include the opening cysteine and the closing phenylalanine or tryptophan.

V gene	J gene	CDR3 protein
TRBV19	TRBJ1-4	CASSPRGTAANEKLFF
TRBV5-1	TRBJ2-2	CASSRQLAANTGELFF
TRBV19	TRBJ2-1	CASSIQLAGVGNEQFF
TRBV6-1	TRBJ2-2	CASSEQGRVTGELFF
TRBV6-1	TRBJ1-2	CASSRGGEYGYTF
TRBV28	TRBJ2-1	CASSFYRGATYNEQFF
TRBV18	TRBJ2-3	CASGISGSLDTQYF
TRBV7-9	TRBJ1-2	CASSPRTGTGYGYTF
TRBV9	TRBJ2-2	CASSVSGALNTGELFF
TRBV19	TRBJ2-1	CASKVSVAGGYNEQFF
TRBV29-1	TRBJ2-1	CSVVVGASYNEQFF
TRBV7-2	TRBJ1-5	CASSFLSGNQPQHF
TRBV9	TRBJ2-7	CASSGGLATTYEQYF
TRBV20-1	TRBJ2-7	CSALRRTEQYF
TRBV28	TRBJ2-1	CASWSTSGTRSSYNEQFF
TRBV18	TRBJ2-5	CASSPRGTSGNQGTQYF
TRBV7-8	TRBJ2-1	CASSFTSGSYNEQFF
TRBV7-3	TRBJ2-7	CASSSDRGHEQYF
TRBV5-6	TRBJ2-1	CASSSGTGNYNEQFF
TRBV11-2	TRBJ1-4	CASSLDRGGEKLFF